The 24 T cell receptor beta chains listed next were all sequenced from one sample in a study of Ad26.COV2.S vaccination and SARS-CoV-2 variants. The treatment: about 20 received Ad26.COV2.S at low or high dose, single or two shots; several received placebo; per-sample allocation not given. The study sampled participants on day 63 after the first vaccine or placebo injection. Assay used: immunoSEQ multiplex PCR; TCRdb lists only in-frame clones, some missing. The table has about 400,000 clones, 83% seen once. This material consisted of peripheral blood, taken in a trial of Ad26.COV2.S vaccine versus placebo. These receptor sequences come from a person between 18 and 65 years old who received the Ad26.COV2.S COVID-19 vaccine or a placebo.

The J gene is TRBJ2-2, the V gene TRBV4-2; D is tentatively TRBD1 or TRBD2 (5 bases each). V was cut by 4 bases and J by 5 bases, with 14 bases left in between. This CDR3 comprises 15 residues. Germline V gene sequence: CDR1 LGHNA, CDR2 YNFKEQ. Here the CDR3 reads CASSLAGGLTGELFF. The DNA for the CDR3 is TGTGCCAGCAGCCTGGCTGGGGGTTTAACCGGGGAGCTGTTTTTT.

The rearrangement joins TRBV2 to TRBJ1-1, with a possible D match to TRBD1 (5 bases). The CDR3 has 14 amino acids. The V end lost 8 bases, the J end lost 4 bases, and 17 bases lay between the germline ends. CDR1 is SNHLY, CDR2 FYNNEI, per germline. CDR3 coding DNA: TGTGCCAGCGCGGCGACGGGGCTGACCACTGAAGCTTTCTTT. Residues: CASAATGLTTEAFF. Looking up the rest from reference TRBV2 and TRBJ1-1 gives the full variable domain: EPEVTQTPSHQVTQMGQEVILRCVPISNHLYFYWYRQILGQKVEFLVSFYNNEISEKSEIFDDQFSVERPDGSNFTLKIRSTKLEDSAMYFCASAATGLTTEAFFGQGTRLTVV.

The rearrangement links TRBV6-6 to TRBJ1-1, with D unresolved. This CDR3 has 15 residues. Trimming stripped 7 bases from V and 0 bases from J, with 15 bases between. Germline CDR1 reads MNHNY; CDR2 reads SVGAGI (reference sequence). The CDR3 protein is CASTSPADMNTEAFF. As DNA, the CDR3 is TGTGCCAGCACCTCACCGGCAGACATGAACACTGAAGCTTTCTTT.

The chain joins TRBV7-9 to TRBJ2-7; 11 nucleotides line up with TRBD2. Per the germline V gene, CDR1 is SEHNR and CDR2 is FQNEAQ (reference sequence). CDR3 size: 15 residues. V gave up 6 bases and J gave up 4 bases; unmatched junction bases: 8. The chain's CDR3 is CASSRAGTSGYEQYF. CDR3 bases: TGTGCCAGCAGTCGGGCCGGGACTAGCGGATACGAGCAGTACTTC.

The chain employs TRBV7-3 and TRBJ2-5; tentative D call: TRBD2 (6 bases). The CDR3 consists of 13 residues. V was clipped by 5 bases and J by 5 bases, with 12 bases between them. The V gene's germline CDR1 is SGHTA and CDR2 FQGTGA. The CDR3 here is CASSPNRGETQYF. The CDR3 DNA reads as TGTGCCAGCAGCCCAAACCGGGGGGAGACCCAGTACTTC.

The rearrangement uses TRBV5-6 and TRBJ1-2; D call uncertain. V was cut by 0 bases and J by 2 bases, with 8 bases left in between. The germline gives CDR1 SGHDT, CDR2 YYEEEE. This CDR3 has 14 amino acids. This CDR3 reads CASSLVSRNYGYTF. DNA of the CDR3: TGTGCCAGCAGCTTGGTGTCTAGAAACTATGGCTACACCTTC.

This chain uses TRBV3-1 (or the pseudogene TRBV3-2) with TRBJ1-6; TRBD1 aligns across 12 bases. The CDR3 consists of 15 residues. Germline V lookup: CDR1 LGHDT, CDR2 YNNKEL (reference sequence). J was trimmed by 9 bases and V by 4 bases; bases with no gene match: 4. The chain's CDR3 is CASSLGTGGRSPLHF. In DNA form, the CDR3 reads TGTGCCAGCAGCCTGGGGACAGGGGGCCGTTCACCCCTCCACTTT.

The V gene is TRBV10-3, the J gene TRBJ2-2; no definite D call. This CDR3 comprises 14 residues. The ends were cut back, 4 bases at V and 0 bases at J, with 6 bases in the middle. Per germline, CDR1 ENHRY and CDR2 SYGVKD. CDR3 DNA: TGTGCCATCAGTGTCTCCGCGAACACCGGGGAGCTGTTTTTT. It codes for CAISVSANTGELFF.

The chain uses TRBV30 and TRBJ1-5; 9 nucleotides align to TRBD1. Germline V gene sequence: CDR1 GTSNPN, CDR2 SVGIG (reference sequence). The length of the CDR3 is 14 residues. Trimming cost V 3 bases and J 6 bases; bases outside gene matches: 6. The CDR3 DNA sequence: TGTGCCTGGAGGCACAGGGGGCTTGGTCAGCCCCAGCATTTT. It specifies CAWRHRGLGQPQHF.

The CDR3 protein is CASSLNQGAIGQPQHF. The CDR3 bases are TGTGCCAGCAGCTTGAACCAGGGGGCAATAGGTCAGCCCCAGCATTTT. The rearrangement joins TRBV5-6 to TRBJ1-5, with TRBD1 matching over 8 bases. The length of the CDR3 is 16 residues. With 1 base clipped from V and 6 bases from J, the junction kept 9 bases outside the gene matches. Germline V CDR1 and CDR2: SGHDT, YYEEEE.

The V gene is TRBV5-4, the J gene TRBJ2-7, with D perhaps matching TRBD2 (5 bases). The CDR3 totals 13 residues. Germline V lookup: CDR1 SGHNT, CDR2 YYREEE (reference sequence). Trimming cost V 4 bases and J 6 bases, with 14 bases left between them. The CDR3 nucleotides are TGTGCCAGCAGCCCAACGGAAGCGGCCGAGCAGTACTTC. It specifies CASSPTEAAEQYF.

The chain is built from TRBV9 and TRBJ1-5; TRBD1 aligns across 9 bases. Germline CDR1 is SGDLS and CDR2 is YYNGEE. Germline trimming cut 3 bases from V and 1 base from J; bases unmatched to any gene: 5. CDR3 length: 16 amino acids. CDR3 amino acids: CASSAGQGISNQPQHF. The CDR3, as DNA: TGTGCCAGCAGCGCGGGACAGGGAATAAGCAATCAGCCCCAGCATTTT.

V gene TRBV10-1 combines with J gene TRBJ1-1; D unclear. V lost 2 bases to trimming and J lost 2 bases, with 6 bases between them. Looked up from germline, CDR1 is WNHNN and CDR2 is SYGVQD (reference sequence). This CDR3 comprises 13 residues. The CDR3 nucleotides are TGCGCCAGCAGTGAGGCGGTTAACACTGAAGCTTTCTTT. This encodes CASSEAVNTEAFF.

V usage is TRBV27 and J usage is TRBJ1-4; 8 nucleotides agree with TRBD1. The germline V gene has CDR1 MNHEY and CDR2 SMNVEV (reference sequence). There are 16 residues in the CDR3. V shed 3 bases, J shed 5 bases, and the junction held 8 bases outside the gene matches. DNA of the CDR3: TGTGCCAGCAGTTTTTATGGACAGGGAGCGAATGAAAAACTGTTTTTT. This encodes CASSFYGQGANEKLFF.

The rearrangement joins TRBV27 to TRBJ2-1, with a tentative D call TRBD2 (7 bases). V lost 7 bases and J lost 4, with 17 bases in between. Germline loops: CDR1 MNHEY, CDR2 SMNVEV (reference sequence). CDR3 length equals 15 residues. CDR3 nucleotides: TGTGCCAGCAAATCCCGGGGGGCGATGTACAATGAGCAGTTCTTC. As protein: CASKSRGAMYNEQFF.

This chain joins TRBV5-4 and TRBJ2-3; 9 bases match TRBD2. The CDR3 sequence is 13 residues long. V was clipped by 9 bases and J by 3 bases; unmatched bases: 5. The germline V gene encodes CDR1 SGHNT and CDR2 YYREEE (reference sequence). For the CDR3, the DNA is TGTGCCATCCCGGCGGGAGGGACAGATACGCAGTATTTT. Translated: CAIPAGGTDTQYF.

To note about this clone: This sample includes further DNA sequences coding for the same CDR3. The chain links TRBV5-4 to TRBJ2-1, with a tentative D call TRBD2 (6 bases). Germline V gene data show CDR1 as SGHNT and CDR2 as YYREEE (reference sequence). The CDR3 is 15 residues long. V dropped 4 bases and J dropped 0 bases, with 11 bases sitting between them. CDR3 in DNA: TGTGCCAGCAGCCTAACGGGGGACTCCTACAATGAGCAGTTCTTC. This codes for CASSLTGDSYNEQFF.

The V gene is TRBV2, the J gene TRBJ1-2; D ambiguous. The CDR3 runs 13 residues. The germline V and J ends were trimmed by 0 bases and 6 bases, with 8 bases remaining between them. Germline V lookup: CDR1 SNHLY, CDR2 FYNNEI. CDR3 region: CASSEAEGNGYTF. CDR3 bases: TGTGCCAGCAGTGAAGCGGAGGGAAATGGCTACACCTTC.

CDR3 sequence (DNA): TGTGCCAGCAGTGAATGGGGCAGGGGGCGGGGGGACGAGCAGTACTTC. Its protein product is CASSEWGRGRGDEQYF. The rearrangement links TRBV25-1 to TRBJ2-7, with D perhaps matching TRBD1 or TRBD2 (8 bases each). The germline CDR1 and CDR2 sequences are MGHDK and SYGVNS. V dropped 1 base and J dropped 5 bases, with 18 bases sitting between them. This CDR3 is 16 amino acids long.

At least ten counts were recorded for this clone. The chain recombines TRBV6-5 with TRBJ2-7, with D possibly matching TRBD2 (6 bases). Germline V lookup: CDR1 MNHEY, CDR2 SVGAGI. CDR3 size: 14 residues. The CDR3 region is CALGPPGLSYEQYF. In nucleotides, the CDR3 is TGTGCGCTAGGGCCCCCGGGACTCTCCTACGAGCAGTACTTC.

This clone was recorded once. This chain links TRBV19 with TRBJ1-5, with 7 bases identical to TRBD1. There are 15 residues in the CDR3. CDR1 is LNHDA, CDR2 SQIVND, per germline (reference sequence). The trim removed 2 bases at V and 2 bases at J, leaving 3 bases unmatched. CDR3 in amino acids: CASSIRQGGNQPQHF. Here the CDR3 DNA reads TGTGCCAGTAGTATAAGACAGGGTGGCAATCAGCCCCAGCATTTT.

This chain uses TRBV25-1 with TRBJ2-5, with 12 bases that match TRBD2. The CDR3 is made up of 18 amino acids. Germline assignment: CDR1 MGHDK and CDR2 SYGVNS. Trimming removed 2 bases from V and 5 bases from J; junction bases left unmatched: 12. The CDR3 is CASSEIGLAGGSQETQYF. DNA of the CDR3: TGTGCCAGCAGTGAAATCGGGCTAGCGGGGGGGTCCCAGGAGACCCAGTACTTC.

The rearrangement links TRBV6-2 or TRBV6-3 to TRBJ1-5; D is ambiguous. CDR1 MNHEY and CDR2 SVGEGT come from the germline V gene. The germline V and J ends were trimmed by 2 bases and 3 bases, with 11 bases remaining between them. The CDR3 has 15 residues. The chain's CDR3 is CASSYEGYPNQPQHF. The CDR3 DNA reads TGTGCCAGCAGTTACGAGGGTTACCCCAATCAGCCCCAGCATTTT.

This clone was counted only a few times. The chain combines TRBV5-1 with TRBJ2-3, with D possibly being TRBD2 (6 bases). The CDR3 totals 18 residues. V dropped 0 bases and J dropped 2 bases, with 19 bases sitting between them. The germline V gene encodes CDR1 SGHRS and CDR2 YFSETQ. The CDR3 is CASSLDPFERALTDTQYF. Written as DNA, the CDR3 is TGCGCCAGCAGCTTGGACCCCTTTGAGCGGGCTCTCACAGATACGCAGTATTTT.